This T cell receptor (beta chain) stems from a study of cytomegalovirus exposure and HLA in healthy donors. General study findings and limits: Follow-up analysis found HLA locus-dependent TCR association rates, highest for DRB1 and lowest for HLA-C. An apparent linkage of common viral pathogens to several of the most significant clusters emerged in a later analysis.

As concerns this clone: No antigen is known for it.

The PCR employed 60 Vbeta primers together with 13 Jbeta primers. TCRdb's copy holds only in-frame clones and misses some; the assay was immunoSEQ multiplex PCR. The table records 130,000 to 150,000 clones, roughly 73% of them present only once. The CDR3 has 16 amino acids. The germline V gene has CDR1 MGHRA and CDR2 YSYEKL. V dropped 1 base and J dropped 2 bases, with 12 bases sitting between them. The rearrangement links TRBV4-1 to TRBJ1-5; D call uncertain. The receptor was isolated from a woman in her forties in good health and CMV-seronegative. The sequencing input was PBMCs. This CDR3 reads CASSQGDGRGNQPQHF. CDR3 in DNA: TGCGCCAGCAGCCAAGGGGATGGGCGGGGCAATCAGCCCCAGCATTTT.